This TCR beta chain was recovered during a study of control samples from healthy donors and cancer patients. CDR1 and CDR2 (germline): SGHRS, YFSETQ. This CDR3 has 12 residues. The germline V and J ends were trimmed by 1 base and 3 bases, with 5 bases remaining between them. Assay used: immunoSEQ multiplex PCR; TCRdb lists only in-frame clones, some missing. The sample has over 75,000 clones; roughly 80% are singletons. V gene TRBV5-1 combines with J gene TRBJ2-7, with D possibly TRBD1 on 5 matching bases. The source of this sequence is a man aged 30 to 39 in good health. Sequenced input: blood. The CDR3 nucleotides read TGCGCCAGCAGCTTGAGGGGCTACGAGCAGTACTTC. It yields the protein CASSLRGYEQYF.